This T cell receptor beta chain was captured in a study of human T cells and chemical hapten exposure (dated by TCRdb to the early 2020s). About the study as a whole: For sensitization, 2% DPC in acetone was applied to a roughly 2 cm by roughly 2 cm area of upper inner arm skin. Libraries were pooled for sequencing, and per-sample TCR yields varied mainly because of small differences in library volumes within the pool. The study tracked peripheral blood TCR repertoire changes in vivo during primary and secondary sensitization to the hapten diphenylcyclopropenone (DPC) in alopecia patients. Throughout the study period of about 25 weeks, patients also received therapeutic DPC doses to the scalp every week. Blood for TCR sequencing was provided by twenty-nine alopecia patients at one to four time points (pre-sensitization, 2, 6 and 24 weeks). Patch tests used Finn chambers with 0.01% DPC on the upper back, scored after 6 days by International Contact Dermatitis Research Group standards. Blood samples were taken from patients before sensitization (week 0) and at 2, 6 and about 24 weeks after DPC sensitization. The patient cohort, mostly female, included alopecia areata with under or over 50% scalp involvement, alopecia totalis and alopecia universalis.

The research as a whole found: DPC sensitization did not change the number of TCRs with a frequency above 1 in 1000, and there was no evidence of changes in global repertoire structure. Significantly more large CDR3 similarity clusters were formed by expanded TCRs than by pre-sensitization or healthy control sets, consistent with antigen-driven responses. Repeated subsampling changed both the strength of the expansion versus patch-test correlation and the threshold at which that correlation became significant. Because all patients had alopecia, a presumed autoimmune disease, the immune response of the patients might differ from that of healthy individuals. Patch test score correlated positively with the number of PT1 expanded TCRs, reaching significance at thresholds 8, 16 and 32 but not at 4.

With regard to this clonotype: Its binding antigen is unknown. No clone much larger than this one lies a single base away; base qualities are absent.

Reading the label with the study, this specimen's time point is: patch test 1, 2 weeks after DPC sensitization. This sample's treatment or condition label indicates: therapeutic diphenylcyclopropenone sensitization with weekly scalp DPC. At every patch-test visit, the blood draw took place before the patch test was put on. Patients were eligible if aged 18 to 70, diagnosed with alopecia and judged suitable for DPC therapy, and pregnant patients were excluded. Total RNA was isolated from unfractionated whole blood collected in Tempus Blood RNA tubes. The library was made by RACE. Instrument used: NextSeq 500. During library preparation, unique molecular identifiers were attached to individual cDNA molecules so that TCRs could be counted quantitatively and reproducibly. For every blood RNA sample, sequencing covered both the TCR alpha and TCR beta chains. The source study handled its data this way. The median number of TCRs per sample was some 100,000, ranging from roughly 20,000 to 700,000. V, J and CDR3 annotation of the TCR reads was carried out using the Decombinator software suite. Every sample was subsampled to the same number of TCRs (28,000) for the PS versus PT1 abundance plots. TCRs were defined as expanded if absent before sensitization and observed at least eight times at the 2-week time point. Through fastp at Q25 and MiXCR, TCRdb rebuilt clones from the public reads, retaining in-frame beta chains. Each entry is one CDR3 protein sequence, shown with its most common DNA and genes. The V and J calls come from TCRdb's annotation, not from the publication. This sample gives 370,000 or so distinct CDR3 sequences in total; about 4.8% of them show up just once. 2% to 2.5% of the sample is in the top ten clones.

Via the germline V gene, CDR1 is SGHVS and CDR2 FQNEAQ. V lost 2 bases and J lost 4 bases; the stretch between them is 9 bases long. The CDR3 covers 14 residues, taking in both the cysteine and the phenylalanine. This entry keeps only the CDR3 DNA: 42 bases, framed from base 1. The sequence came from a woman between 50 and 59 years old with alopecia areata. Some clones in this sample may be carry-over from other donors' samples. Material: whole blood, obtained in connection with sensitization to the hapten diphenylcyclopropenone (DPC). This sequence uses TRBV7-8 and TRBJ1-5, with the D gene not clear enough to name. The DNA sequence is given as TGTGCCAGCAGCTTAAGGCCGTTTAATCAGCCCCAGCATTTT. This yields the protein CASSLRPFNQPQHF.